The rows below give T cell receptor beta chains drawn from one sample of a study of T cells in tumors after PD-1 blockade. Some clones are missing from TCRdb's copy, which holds only in-frame ones; the method was immunoSEQ multiplex PCR. The sample yields about 34,000 clones, 73% seen once. The sample consisted of PBMCs, taken after anti-PD-1 treatment. Receptor source: a human donor with basal cell carcinoma. CDR3s include the opening cysteine and the closing phenylalanine or tryptophan. Fields, in order: V gene, D gene, J gene, CDR3 length, clone size, CDR3 protein, CDR3 DNA. The D gene is left open where the match is weak. Clone size is shown for a subset of rows, as once, few, many or a class of expanded clone.

V: TRBV5-4; D: .; J: TRBJ2-7; length: 13; size: .; CDR3: CATAGQGTYEQYF; DNA: TGTGCCACCGCCGGGCAGGGGACTTACGAGCAGTACTTC
V: TRBV30; D: TRBD1; J: TRBJ1-6; length: 15; size: .; CDR3: CAWSVQTGVNSPLHF; DNA: TGTGCCTGGAGTGTACAAACAGGGGTTAATTCACCCCTCCACTTT
V: TRBV4-3; D: .; J: TRBJ2-2; length: 14; size: .; CDR3: CASSQDVGTGELFF; DNA: TGCGCCAGCAGCCAAGATGTAGGGACCGGGGAGCTGTTTTTT
V: TRBV18; D: TRBD1; J: TRBJ2-2; length: 15; size: few; CDR3: CASSLGTGNTGELFF; DNA: TGTGCCAGCTCACTGGGGACAGGGAACACCGGGGAGCTGTTTTTT
V: TRBV6-6; D: TRBD1; J: TRBJ2-7; length: 16; size: .; CDR3: CASSYTGTGYEYEQYF; DNA: TGTGCCAGCAGTTACACCGGGACAGGGTATGAGTACGAGCAGTACTTC
V: TRBV28; D: .; J: TRBJ2-7; length: 14; size: .; CDR3: CASSLSRSFYEQYF; DNA: TGTGCCAGCAGCTTGAGCAGGAGCTTCTACGAGCAGTACTTC
V: TRBV14; D: .; J: TRBJ2-1; length: 15; size: .; CDR3: CASSQASALFDEQFF; DNA: TGTGCCAGCAGCCAAGCCTCGGCACTGTTCGATGAGCAGTTCTTC
V: TRBV7-3; D: .; J: TRBJ2-3; length: 16; size: .; CDR3: CASSLMGRGGTDTQYF; DNA: TGTGCCAGCAGCTTAATGGGCCGCGGGGGCACAGATACGCAGTATTTT
V: TRBV3-1/TRBV3-2; D: TRBD1; J: TRBJ2-7; length: 15; size: .; CDR3: CASSQADRVSGEQYF; DNA: TGTGCCAGCAGCCAAGCTGACAGGGTCTCAGGGGAGCAGTACTTC
V: TRBV2; D: TRBD1; J: TRBJ1-1; length: 14; size: .; CDR3: CASSMTGLNTEAFF; DNA: TGTGCCAGCAGTATGACAGGGCTGAACACTGAAGCTTTCTTT
V: TRBV5-4; D: TRBD2; J: TRBJ2-7; length: 15; size: .; CDR3: CASSRGGSADYEQYF; DNA: TGTGCCAGCAGCCGGGGGGGGTCCGCTGACTACGAGCAGTACTTC
V: TRBV20-1; D: .; J: TRBJ1-3; length: 10; size: .; CDR3: CRHRRNTIYF; DNA: TGCAGGCACCGGAGGAACACCATATATTTT
V: TRBV7-2; D: TRBD2; J: TRBJ2-7; length: 16; size: once; CDR3: CASSLTPGTTLGEQYF; DNA: TGTGCCAGCAGCTTAACCCCCGGGACTACGCTTGGGGAGCAGTACTTC
V: TRBV24-1; D: .; J: TRBJ2-7; length: 11; size: .; CDR3: CATSEGNEQYF; DNA: TGTGCCACCAGCGAAGGGAACGAGCAGTACTTC
V: TRBV24-1; D: .; J: TRBJ2-7; length: 11; size: .; CDR3: CATSDFREQYF; DNA: TGTGCCACCAGTGATTTTAGGGAGCAGTACTTC
V: TRBV10-3; D: TRBD2; J: TRBJ2-2; length: 15; size: medium-sized; CDR3: CAAGSSGGHTGELFF; DNA: TGTGCCGCCGGTTCGAGCGGGGGGCACACCGGGGAGCTGTTTTTT
V: TRBV11-3; D: .; J: TRBJ1-1; length: 17; size: .; CDR3: CASSLGPGMQVGTEAFF; DNA: TGTGCCAGCAGCTTAGGTCCGGGAATGCAAGTTGGGACTGAAGCTTTCTTT
V: TRBV6-5; D: .; J: TRBJ2-1; length: 13; size: .; CDR3: CASSYGRYNEQFF; DNA: TGTGCCAGCAGTTACGGACGGTACAATGAGCAGTTCTTC
V: TRBV7-2; D: .; J: TRBJ2-7; length: 14; size: .; CDR3: CASSYGERTYEQYF; DNA: TGTGCCAGCAGCTACGGGGAGCGGACCTACGAGCAGTACTTC
V: TRBV5-5; D: .; J: TRBJ2-1; length: 13; size: few; CDR3: CASRLDSYNEQFF; DNA: TGTGCCAGCAGACTCGACAGTTACAATGAGCAGTTCTTC
V: TRBV5-6; D: .; J: TRBJ1-2; length: 14; size: .; CDR3: CASRAADRPYGYTF; DNA: TGTGCCAGCAGGGCCGCGGACAGACCCTACGGCTACACCTTC
V: TRBV9; D: .; J: TRBJ1-4; length: 15; size: .; CDR3: CASSVDQGSNEKLFF; DNA: TGTGCCAGCAGCGTAGATCAGGGGTCTAATGAAAAACTGTTTTTT
V: TRBV3-1/TRBV3-2; D: .; J: TRBJ2-3; length: 12; size: few; CDR3: CASSQVPDTQYF; DNA: TGTGCCAGCAGCCAAGTTCCAGATACGCAGTATTTT
V: TRBV29-1; D: .; J: TRBJ1-2; length: 12; size: .; CDR3: CSADGRGYGYTF; DNA: TGCAGCGCCGACGGCAGGGGCTATGGCTACACCTTC
V: TRBV7-8; D: TRBD1; J: TRBJ2-6; length: 17; size: .; CDR3: CASSWGQGNSGANVLTF; DNA: TGTGCCAGCAGCTGGGGACAGGGAAACTCTGGGGCCAACGTCCTGACTTTC
V: TRBV25-1; D: .; J: TRBJ2-7; length: 15; size: once; CDR3: CASSEYTGWAYEQYF; DNA: TGTGCCAGCAGTGAATATACTGGGTGGGCCTACGAGCAGTACTTC
V: TRBV3-1/TRBV3-2; D: .; J: TRBJ2-1; length: 15; size: .; CDR3: CASSQGTGVNNEQFF; DNA: TGTGCCAGCAGCCAAGGAACGGGAGTAAACAATGAGCAGTTCTTC
V: TRBV7-2; D: .; J: TRBJ2-1; length: 13; size: .; CDR3: CASSLEIRGEQFF; DNA: TGTGCCAGCAGCTTAGAAATCCGGGGTGAGCAGTTCTTC
V: TRBV5-4; D: .; J: TRBJ2-1; length: 12; size: .; CDR3: CASSPASNEQFF; DNA: TGTGCCAGCAGCCCCGCCAGCAATGAGCAGTTCTTC
V: TRBV30; D: .; J: TRBJ1-1; length: 12; size: once; CDR3: CAWSLGGTEAFF; DNA: TGTGCCTGGAGTTTGGGTGGAACTGAAGCTTTCTTT
V: TRBV27; D: .; J: TRBJ2-1; length: 13; size: .; CDR3: CASSFDTEAEQFF; DNA: TGTGCCAGCAGTTTCGATACGGAGGCTGAGCAGTTCTTC
V: TRBV5-4; D: .; J: TRBJ1-2; length: 14; size: .; CDR3: CASSLGLADYGYTF; DNA: TGTGCCAGCAGCTTGGGGCTGGCCGACTATGGCTACACCTTC
V: TRBV6-1; D: TRBD1; J: TRBJ2-6; length: 16; size: .; CDR3: CASSEGQGSGANVLTF; DNA: TGTGCCAGCAGTGAAGGACAGGGCTCTGGGGCCAACGTCCTGACTTTC
V: TRBV11-3; D: TRBD1; J: TRBJ2-7; length: 16; size: .; CDR3: CASSLETTGGTYEQYF; DNA: TGTGCCAGCAGCTTAGAGACGACAGGGGGAACCTACGAGCAGTACTTC